This T cell receptor beta chain is drawn from a study of T cell repertoires in cytomegalovirus infection. Background on the study: A matching HLA type, together with CMV infection, was signaled by public TCR beta signatures. Whole-study results and caveats: It was HLA-C-restricted CMV-specific TCR beta clonotypes that dominated the response ex vivo. Adding up the frequency of public TCR beta families identified people who carried CMV plus the relevant HLA.

This clonotype showed up just a few times. The antigen remains undetermined. TCRdb itself ran the reads through MiXCR, one entry per CDR3 protein. The table includes around 530,000 distinct CDR3 sequences, about a quarter detected once. V was shortened by 3 bases and J by 5 bases, with 13 bases between the two germline ends. The CDR3 has 14 amino acids. This TCR was sampled from a human donor in good health (CMV status not recorded). Some clones in this sample may be carry-over from other donors' samples. The chain employs TRBV12-3 or TRBV12-4 and TRBJ1-1; TRBD1 might be the D (5 bases). The sequenced sample was PBMCs. The CDR3: CASSFGRRGTEAFF. CDR3 DNA sequence: TGTGCCAGCAGTTTTGGGAGGCGGGGGACTGAAGCTTTCTTT.